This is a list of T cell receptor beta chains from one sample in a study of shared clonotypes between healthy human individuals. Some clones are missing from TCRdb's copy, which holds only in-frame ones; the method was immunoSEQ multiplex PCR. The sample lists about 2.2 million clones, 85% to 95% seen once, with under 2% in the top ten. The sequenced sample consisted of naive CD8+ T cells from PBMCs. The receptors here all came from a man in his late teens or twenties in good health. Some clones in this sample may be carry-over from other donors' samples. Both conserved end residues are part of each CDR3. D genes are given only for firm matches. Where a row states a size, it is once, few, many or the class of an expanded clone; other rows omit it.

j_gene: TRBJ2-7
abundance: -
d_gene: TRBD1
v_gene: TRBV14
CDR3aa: CASSQDGTASSYEQYF
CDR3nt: TGTGCCAGCAGCCAAGATGGGACAGCGAGCTCCTACGAGCAGTACTTC

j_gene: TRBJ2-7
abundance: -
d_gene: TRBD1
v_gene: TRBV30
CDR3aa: CAWTRQDRDGYEQYF
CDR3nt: TGTGCCTGGACGAGACAGGACAGGGACGGTTACGAGCAGTACTTC

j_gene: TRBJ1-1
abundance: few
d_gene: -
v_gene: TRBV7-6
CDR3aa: CASSLPGVNTEAFF
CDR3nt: TGTGCCAGCAGCTTACCAGGGGTGAACACTGAAGCTTTCTTT

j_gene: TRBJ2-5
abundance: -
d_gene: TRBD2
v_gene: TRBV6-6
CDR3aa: CASSGLAGVETQYF
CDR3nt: TGTGCCAGCAGTGGACTAGCGGGAGTGGAGACCCAGTACTTC

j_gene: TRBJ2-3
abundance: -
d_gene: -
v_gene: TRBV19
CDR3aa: CASSSLAADTQYF
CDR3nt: TGTGCCAGTAGTTCTCTTGCGGCAGATACGCAGTATTTT

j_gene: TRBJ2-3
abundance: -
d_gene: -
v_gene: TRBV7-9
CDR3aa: CASSLAGGGGQYF
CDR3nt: TGTGCCAGCAGCTTAGCCGGCGGGGGCGGGCAGTATTTT

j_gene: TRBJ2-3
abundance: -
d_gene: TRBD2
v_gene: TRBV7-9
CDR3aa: CASSLVVLAGLGTDTQYF
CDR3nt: TGTGCCAGCAGCTTAGTCGTTCTAGCGGGACTGGGCACAGATACGCAGTATTTT

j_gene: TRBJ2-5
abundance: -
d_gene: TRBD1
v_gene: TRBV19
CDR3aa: CASSIGQGVEETQYF
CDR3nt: TGTGCCAGTAGTATCGGGCAGGGGGTAGAAGAGACCCAGTACTTC

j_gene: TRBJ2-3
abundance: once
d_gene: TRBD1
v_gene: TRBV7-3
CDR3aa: CASSSRTGDPSTDTQYF
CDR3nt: TGTGCCAGCAGCTCCAGGACAGGGGACCCTAGCACAGATACGCAGTATTTT

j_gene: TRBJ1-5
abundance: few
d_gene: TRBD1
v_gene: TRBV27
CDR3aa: CASSLTGGNQPQHF
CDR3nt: TGTGCCAGCAGTTTAACAGGGGGCAATCAGCCCCAGCATTTT

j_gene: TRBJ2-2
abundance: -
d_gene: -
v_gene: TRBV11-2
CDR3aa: CASSLGSAGELFF
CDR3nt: TGTGCCAGCAGCTTAGGATCGGCCGGGGAGCTGTTTTTT

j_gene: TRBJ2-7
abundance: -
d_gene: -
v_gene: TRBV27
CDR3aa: CASSHGHSGQYF
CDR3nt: TGTGCCAGCAGTCACGGGCACTCAGGGCAGTACTTC

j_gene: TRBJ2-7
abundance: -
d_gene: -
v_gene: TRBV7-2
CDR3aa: CASSLGAADTYEQYF
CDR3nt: TGTGCCAGCAGCCTTGGGGCAGCGGATACCTACGAGCAGTACTTC

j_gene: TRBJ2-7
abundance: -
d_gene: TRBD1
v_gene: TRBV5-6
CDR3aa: CASSPGQIYEQYF
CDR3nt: TGTGCCAGCAGCCCGGGACAGATCTACGAGCAGTACTTC

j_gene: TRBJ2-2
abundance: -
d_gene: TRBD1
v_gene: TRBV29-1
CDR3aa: CSGPKGGQGASGELFF
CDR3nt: TGCAGCGGCCCGAAGGGGGGACAGGGGGCGTCCGGGGAGCTGTTTTTT

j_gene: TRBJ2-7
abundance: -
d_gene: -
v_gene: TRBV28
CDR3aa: CASSLWRGYEQYF
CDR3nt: TGTGCCAGCAGTTTATGGCGGGGCTACGAGCAGTACTTC

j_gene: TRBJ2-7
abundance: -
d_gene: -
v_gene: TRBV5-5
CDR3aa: CASSVVEQYF
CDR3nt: TGTGCCAGCAGCGTAGTCGAGCAGTACTTC

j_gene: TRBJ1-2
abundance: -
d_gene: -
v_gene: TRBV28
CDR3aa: CASIPRGANYGYTF
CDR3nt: TGTGCCAGCATCCCCAGGGGCGCTAACTATGGCTACACCTTC

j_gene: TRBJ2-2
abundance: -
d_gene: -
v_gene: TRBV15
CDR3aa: CATYKDRNTGELFF
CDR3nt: TGTGCCACTTATAAAGACAGAAACACCGGGGAGCTGTTTTTT

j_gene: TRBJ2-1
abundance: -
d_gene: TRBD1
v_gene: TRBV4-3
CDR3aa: CASSQGWVGTGTGNEQFF
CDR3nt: TGCGCCAGCAGCCAAGGGTGGGTCGGGACAGGGACTGGCAATGAGCAGTTCTTC

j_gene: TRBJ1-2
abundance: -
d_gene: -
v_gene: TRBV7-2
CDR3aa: CASSLAIQGTNYGYTF
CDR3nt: TGTGCCAGCAGCTTAGCGATTCAGGGCACCAACTATGGCTACACCTTC

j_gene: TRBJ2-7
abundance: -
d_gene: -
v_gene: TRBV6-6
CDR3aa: CASSYGRGYEQYF
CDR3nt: TGTGCCAGCAGTTACGGCAGAGGCTACGAGCAGTACTTC

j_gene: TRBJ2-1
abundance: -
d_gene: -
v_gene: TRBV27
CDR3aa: CASSSGFDEQFF
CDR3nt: TGTGCCAGCAGTTCAGGGTTCGATGAGCAGTTCTTC

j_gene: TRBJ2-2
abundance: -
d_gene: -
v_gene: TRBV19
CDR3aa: CATEEGRNTGELFF
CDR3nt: TGTGCCACCGAGGAGGGGCGGAACACCGGGGAGCTGTTTTTT

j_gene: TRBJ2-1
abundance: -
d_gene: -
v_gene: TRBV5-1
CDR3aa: CASSLLQGPYNEQFF
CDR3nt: TGCGCCAGCAGCTTGTTGCAGGGGCCCTACAATGAGCAGTTCTTC

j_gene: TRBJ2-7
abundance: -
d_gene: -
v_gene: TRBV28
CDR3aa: CASSLGDAYEQYF
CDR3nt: TGTGCCAGCAGTCTCGGGGACGCCTACGAGCAGTACTTC

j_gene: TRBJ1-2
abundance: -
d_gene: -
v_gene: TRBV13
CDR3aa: CASTRGTLYGYTF
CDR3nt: TGTGCCAGCACCCGTGGGACGTTGTATGGCTACACCTTC

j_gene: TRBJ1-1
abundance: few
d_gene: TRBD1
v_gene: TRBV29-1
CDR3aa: CSVGGQPNTEAFF
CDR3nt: TGCAGCGTTGGGGGACAGCCGAACACTGAAGCTTTCTTT

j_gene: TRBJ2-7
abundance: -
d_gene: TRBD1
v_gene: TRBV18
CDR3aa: CASSPPGQTSYEQYF
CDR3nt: TGTGCCAGCTCACCCCCGGGACAGACGAGCTACGAGCAGTACTTC

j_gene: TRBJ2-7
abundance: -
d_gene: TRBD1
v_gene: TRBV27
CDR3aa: CASSLKVTGGYEQYF
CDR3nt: TGTGCCAGCAGTTTAAAGGTAACAGGGGGCTACGAGCAGTACTTC

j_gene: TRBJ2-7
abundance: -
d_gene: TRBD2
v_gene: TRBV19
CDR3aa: CASSITSGLSYEQYF
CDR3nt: TGTGCCAGTAGTATCACTAGCGGGCTAAGCTACGAGCAGTACTTC

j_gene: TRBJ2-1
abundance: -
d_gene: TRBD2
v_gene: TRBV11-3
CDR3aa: CASSLVSASGRGNEQFF
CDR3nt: TGTGCCAGCAGCTTAGTTAGTGCTAGCGGGAGAGGAAATGAGCAGTTCTTC

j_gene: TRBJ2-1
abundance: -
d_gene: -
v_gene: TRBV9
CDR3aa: CASSASGDSYNEQFF
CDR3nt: TGTGCCAGCAGCGCTTCAGGTGACTCCTACAATGAGCAGTTCTTC

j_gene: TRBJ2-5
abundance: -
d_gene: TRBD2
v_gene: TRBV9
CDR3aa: CASSAGLAARETQYF
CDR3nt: TGTGCCAGCAGTGCGGGACTAGCGGCTAGAGAGACCCAGTACTTC

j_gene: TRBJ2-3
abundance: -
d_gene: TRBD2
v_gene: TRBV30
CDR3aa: CAWRLAGEADTQYF
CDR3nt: TGTGCCTGGAGACTGGCGGGAGAGGCAGATACGCAGTATTTT

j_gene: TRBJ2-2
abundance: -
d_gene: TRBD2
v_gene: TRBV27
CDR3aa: CASSLFGTSTGELFF
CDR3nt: TGTGCCAGCAGTTTATTTGGGACTAGCACCGGGGAGCTGTTTTTT

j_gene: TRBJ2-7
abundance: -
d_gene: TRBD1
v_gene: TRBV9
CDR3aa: CASSGGQGFGYEQYF
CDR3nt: TGTGCCAGCAGCGGCGGACAGGGCTTTGGCTACGAGCAGTACTTC

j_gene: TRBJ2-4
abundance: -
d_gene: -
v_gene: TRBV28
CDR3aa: CASSLPFPAPLAKNIQYF
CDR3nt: TGTGCCAGCAGTCTCCCCTTCCCAGCGCCTCTAGCCAAAAACATTCAGTACTTC

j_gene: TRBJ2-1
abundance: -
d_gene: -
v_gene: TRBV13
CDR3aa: CASSQSSGLYNEQFF
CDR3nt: TGTGCCAGCAGCCAATCCTCGGGTCTGTACAATGAGCAGTTCTTC

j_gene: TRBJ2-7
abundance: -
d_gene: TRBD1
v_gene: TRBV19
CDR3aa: CATGQGLNEQYF
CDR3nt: TGTGCCACGGGACAGGGGTTAAACGAGCAGTACTTC

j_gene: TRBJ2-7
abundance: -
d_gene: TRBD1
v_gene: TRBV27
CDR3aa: CASSRGWDRTYEQYF
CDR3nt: TGTGCCAGCAGTCGAGGGTGGGACAGGACCTACGAGCAGTACTTC

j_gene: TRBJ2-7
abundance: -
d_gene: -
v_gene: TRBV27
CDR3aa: CASSLYGEALTLGAYEQYF
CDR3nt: TGTGCCAGCAGTTTATACGGGGAGGCTCTTACTCTTGGGGCCTACGAGCAGTACTTC

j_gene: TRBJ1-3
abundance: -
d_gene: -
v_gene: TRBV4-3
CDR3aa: CASSQDSRAGNTIYF
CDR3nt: TGCGCCAGCAGCCAAGATTCCAGGGCTGGAAACACCATATATTTT

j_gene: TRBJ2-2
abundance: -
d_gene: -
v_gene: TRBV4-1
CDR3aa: CASSQVGPRTTGELFF
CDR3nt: TGCGCCAGCAGCCAAGTGGGGCCTAGAACGACCGGGGAGCTGTTTTTT

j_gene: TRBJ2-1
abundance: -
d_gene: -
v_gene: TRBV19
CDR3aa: CASSIGWASYNEQFF
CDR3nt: TGTGCCAGTAGTATAGGTTGGGCTAGCTACAATGAGCAGTTCTTC

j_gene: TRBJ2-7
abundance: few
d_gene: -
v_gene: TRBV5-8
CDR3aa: CASSSVPVGLSEQYF
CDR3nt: TGTGCCAGCAGCTCGGTCCCGGTGGGCTTATCCGAGCAGTACTTC

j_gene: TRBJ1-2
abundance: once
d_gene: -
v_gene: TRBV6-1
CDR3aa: CASRERIANYGYTF
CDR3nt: TGTGCCAGCAGGGAGAGGATAGCTAACTATGGCTACACCTTC

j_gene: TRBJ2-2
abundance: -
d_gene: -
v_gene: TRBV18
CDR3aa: CASSPQVGAENTGELFF
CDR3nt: TGTGCCAGCTCCCCCCAGGTGGGGGCGGAGAACACCGGGGAGCTGTTTTTT

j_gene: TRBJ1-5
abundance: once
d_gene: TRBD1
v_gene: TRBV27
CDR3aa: CASRPTGVHQPQHF
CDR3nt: TGTGCCAGCAGACCAACAGGGGTCCATCAGCCCCAGCATTTT

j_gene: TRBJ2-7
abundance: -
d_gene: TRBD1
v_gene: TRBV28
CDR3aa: CASSSGQAHHEQYF
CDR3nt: TGTGCCAGCAGTTCGGGACAGGCACACCACGAGCAGTACTTC